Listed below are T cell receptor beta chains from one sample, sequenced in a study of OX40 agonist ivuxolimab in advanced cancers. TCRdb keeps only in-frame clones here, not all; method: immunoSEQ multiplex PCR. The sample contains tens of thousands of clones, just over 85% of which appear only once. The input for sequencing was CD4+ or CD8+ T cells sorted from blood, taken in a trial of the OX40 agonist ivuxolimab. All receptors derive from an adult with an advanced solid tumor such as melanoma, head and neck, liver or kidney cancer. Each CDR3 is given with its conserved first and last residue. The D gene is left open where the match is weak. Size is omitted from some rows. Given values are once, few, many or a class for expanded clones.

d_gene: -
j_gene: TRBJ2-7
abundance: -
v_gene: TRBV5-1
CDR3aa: CASSLQGYEQYF
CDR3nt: TGCGCCAGCAGCCTACAGGGCTACGAGCAGTACTTC

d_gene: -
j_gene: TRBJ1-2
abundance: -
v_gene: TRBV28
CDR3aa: CASSLSGSYGYTF
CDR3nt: TGTGCCAGCAGTTTATCGGGGTCTTATGGCTACACCTTC

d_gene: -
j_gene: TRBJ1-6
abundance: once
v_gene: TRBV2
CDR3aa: CASTQQGGSPLHF
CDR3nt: TGTGCCAGCACTCAACAGGGAGGTTCACCCCTCCACTTT

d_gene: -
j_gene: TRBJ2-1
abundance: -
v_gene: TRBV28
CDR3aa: CASGGGEQFF
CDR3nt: TGTGCCAGCGGAGGTGGGGAGCAGTTCTTC

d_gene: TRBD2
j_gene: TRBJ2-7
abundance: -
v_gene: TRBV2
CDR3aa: CASSPLGLAGVGEQYF
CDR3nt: TGTGCCAGCAGCCCCTTAGGACTAGCGGGAGTGGGGGAGCAGTACTTC

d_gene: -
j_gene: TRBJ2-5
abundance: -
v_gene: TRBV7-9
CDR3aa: CASSLLALRETQYF
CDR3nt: TGTGCCAGCAGCTTACTGGCCCTTAGGGAGACCCAGTACTTC

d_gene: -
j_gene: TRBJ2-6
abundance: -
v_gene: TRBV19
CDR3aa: CASSIVPISSSGANVLTF
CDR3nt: TGTGCCAGTAGTATAGTACCCATCTCCTCCTCTGGGGCCAACGTCCTGACTTTC

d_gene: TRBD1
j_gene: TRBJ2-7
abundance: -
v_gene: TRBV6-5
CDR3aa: CASRSGTGSYEQYF
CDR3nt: TGTGCCAGCAGGTCCGGGACAGGTTCCTACGAGCAGTACTTC

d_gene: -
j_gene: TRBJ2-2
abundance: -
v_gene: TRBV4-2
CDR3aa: CASSQAVGTGELFF
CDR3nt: TGTGCCAGCAGCCAGGCAGTGGGGACCGGGGAGCTGTTTTTT

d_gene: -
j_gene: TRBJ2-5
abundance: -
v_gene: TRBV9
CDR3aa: CASSVIGVLGETQYF
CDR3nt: TGTGCCAGCAGCGTCATCGGGGTGTTGGGAGAGACCCAGTACTTC

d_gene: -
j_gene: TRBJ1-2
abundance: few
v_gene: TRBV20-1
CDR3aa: CSASYRAGYTF
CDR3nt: TGCAGTGCTAGTTACAGGGCTGGCTACACCTTC

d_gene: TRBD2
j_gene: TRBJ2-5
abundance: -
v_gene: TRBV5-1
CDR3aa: CASSSAGAGEWETQYF
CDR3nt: TGCGCCAGCAGCTCCGCCGGAGCGGGAGAGTGGGAGACCCAGTACTTC

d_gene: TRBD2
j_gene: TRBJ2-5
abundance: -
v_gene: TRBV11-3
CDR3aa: CASSSGLAGYQETQYF
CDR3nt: TGTGCCAGCAGCTCCGGACTAGCGGGCTACCAAGAGACCCAGTACTTC

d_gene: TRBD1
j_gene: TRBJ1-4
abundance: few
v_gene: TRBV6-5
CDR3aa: CASSYQGGRANEKLFF
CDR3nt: TGTGCCAGCAGTTACCAAGGGGGCCGAGCTAATGAAAAACTGTTTTTT

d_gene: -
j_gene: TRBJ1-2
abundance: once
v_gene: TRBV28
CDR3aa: CASSLGWNREVGYTF
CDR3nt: TGTGCCAGCAGTTTAGGATGGAACAGGGAAGTGGGCTACACCTTC

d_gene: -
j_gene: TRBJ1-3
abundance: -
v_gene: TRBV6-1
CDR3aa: CASSVSSSIGNTIYF
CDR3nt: TGTGCCAGCAGTGTCTCCTCGTCAATCGGAAACACCATATATTTT

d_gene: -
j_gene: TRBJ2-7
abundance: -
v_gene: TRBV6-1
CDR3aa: CASTKPRSSYEQYF
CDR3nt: TGTGCCAGCACCAAGCCCCGCAGCTCCTACGAGCAGTACTTC

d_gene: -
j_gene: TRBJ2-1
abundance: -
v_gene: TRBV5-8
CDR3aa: CASSLGWAGYNEQFF
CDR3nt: TGTGCCAGCAGCTTAGGGTGGGCCGGGTACAATGAGCAGTTCTTC

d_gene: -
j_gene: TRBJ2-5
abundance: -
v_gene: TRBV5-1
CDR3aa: CASSLGGFEETQYF
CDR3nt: TGCGCCAGCAGCTTAGGGGGTTTCGAAGAGACCCAGTACTTC

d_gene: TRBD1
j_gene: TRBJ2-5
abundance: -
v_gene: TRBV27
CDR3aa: CASSPRTGETQYF
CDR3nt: TGTGCCAGCAGTCCAAGGACAGGAGAGACCCAGTACTTC

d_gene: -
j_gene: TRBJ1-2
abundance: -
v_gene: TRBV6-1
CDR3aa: CASSESGTYGYTF
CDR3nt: TGTGCCAGCAGTGAATCAGGTACCTATGGCTACACCTTC

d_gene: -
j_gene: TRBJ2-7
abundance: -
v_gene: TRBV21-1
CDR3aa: CASSKALPYEQYF
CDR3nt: TGTGCCAGCAGCAAAGCGCTACCCTACGAGCAGTACTTC

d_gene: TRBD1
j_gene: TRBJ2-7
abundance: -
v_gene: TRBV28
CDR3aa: CATEGPGQGAGEQYF
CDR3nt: TGTGCCACCGAGGGACCGGGACAGGGGGCGGGAGAGCAGTACTTC

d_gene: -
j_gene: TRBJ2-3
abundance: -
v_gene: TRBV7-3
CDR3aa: CASSLVASLTDTQYF
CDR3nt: TGTGCCAGCAGCTTGGTAGCGAGCCTCACAGATACGCAGTATTTT